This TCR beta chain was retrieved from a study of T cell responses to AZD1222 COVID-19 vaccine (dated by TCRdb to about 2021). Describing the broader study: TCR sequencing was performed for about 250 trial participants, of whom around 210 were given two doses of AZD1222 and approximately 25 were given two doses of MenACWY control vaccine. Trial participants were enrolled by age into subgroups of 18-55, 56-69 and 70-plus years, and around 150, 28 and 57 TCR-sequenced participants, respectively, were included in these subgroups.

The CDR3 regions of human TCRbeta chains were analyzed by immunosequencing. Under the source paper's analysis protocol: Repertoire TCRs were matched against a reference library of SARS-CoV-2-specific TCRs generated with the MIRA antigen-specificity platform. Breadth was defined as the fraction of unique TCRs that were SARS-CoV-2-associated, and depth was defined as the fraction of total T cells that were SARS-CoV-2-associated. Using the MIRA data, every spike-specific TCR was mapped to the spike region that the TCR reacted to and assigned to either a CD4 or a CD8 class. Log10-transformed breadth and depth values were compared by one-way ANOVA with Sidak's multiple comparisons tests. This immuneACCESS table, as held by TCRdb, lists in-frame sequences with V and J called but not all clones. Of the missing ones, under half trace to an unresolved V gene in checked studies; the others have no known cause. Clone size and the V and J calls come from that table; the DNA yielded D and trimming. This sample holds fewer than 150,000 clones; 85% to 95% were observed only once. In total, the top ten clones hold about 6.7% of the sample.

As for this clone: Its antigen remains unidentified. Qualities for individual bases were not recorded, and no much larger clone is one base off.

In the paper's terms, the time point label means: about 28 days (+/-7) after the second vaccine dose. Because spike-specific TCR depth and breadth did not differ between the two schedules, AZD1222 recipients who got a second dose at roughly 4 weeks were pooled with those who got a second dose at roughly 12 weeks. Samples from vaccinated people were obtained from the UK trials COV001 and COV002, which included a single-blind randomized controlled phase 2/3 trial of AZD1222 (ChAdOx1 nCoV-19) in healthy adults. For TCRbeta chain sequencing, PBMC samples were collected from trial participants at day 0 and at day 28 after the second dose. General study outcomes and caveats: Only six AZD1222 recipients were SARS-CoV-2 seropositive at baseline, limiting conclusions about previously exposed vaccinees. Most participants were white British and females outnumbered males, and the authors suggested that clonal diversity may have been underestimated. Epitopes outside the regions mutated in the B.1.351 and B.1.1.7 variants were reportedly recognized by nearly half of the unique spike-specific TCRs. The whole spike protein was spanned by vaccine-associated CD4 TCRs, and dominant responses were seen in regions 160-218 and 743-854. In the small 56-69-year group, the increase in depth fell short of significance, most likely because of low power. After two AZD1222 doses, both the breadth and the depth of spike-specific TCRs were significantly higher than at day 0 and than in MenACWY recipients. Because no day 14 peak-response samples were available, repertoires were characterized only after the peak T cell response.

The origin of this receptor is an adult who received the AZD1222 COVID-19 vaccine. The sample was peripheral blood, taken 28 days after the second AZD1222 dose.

The CDR3 has the sequence CASSERGRDSEKLFF. The DNA sequence is as follows: TGTGCCAGCAGTGAACGAGGGCGGGACAGCGAAAAACTGTTTTTT. The sequence links TRBV6-1 to TRBJ1-4; 7 bases in the middle match TRBD1. CDR1 and CDR2, per the germline V gene, are MNHNS and SASEGT. V is trimmed back by 2 bases and J by 8 bases, and the junction contains 8 bases that no gene match accounts for. Its CDR3 holds 15 amino acids, cysteine through phenylalanine. Only CDR3 DNA is held: 45 bases, read in frame from base 1.